These 25 T cell receptor beta chains were all obtained from the same sample, sequenced in a study of tumor-infiltrating lymphocytes in primary liver carcinoma (dated by TCRdb to the late 2010s). TCRdb names Illumina HiSeq 2500 as the instrument used. Using a constant-region primer and ProtoScript II reverse transcriptase, TCRbeta-specific cDNA was reverse-transcribed from around 500 ng total RNA. Three nested multiplex PCR rounds, following a slightly modified ARM-PCR procedure, were used to build the TCRbeta libraries. Multiplex TRBV1-TRBV30 forward primers and a Cbeta reverse primer were used in the first two PCR rounds, each of which was run for approximately 10 cycles. Using fastp trimming at Q25 and MiXCR clonotype assembly, TCRdb reanalyzed the public sequencing data and kept in-frame beta chains. All rows with the same CDR3 protein become a single entry with the most common DNA and genes. This sample lists tens of thousands of distinct CDR3 sequences; approximately 77% were detected once. The top ten constitute approximately 20% of the sample.

Total RNA and DNA were co-extracted without cell sorting from 20-30 mg of bulk tissue using the AllPrep DNA/RNA mini kit. The sample consisted of liver tumor tissue from sampling region 1. The sample's cell subset or site label, in plain terms: tumor region T1, superior pole. Receptors originate from a man between 35 and 55 years old with primary liver carcinoma and hepatitis B virus infection.

Comments on this clonotype: Possible read error: a much larger clone is one base away. This chain links TRBV28 with TRBJ2-2; TRBD1 is a possible D gene (6 bases). The CDR3 is 15 residues long. The germline CDR1 and CDR2 sequences are MDHEN and SYDVKM. DNA for the CDR3: TGTGCCAGCAGTACCCTGGACAGAACCGACGGGGAGCTGCTTTTT. This encodes CASSTLDRTDGELLF.

This chain connects TRBV6-5 to TRBJ2-5; D possibly corresponds to TRBD1 (6 bases). In germline, CDR1 is MNHEY, CDR2 SVGAGI. Trimming shortened V by 4 bases and J by 4 bases, and 13 bases separated the two germline ends. This CDR3 has 14 residues. As DNA, the CDR3 is TGTGCCAGCAGTTCATATATAGGGGGAGAGACCCAGTACTTC. It yields the protein CASSSYIGGETQYF.

This chain uses TRBV6-5 with TRBJ2-2; D unclear. This CDR3 comprises 13 residues. The V end was cut by 9 bases, the J end by 3 bases, with 11 bases between. Germline V gene lookup returns CDR1 MNHEY and CDR2 SVGAGI. The CDR3 here is CARSPRYTGELFF. The CDR3, as DNA: TGTGCCAGGAGCCCTCGGTACACCGGGGAGCTGTTTTTT.

A remark on this clonotype: A clone one base away is much larger, so this may be a read error. V usage is TRBV28 and J usage is TRBJ1-5; D remains ambiguous. This CDR3 is 14 amino acids long. Germline lookup yields CDR1 MDHEN and CDR2 SYDVKM. Here the CDR3 reads CASSQQVSNQSQHF. CDR3 in DNA: TGTGCCAGCAGTCAACAAGTGAGCAATCAGTCCCAGCATTTT.

This clonotype occurred once. Its ends do not fully match the called genes, so a read error is possible. The V call is TRBV6-1, the J call TRBJ2-1; either TRBD1 or TRBD2 may supply D (6 bases each). The germline gives CDR1 MNHNS, CDR2 SASEGT. The CDR3 sequence is 14 residues long. In DNA form, the CDR3 reads TGTGCCAACAGTGGGCTCGGAGGGGACAATGAGCAGTCCTTC. Translated: CANSGLGGDNEQSF.

This clonotype was detected a few times. The chain joins TRBV12-3 or TRBV12-4 to TRBJ2-1; D not resolved. V lost 5 bases and J 5 bases, leaving 7 bases between the germline ends. This CDR3 is built from 12 residues. The CDR3 nucleotides are TGTGCCAGCAGTCCGTGCGACAATGAGCAGTTCTTC. Translation gives CASSPCDNEQFF.

As to this clonotype: A much larger clone lies a single base off, so this may be a read error. The J gene is TRBJ2-2, the V gene TRBV28, with no clear D. In germline, CDR1 is MDHEN, CDR2 SYDVKM. The CDR3 length is 13 residues. The CDR3 protein is CASILNFPGELFF. The CDR3 bases are TGTGCCAGCATTTTAAATTTCCCCGGGGAGCTGTTTTTT.

A remark on this clonotype: Compared with germline, one end of the junction differs, possibly owing to a read error. The chain uses TRBV20-1 and TRBJ1-4; D is possibly TRBD1 (5 bases). Per germline, CDR1 DFQATT and CDR2 SNEGSKA (reference sequence). The length of the CDR3 is 15 residues. The CDR3 loop is CIARGGGTVNEKLFF. In DNA form, the CDR3 reads TGCATTGCTAGAGGTGGGGGAACAGTTAATGAAAAACTGTTTTTT.

Points on this clonotype: Compared with germline, one end of the junction differs, possibly owing to a read error. The chain has TRBV4-2 and TRBJ2-1; TRBD1 agrees at 10 bases. The CDR3 spans 15 residues. Germline CDR1 is LGHNA and CDR2 is YNFKEQ. The CDR3 DNA reads TGTGCCAGCTGCCCGCGGACAGGGGGGAACAATGAGGAGTTCTTC. Translation: CASCPRTGGNNEEFF.

In this sample, this clonotype turned up once. A read error is possible here, since a much larger clone lies one base away. Written as DNA, the CDR3 is TGTGCCAGCAGCTATCCTGACTCCTTAGAGCGGTTCTTC. It encodes CASSYPDSLERFF. The chain is built from TRBV7-9 and TRBJ2-1; D gene uncertain. Germline V gene sequence: CDR1 SEHNR, CDR2 FQNEAQ (reference sequence). This CDR3 has 13 amino acids.

Only one count was recorded for this clonotype. V is TRBV12-3 or TRBV12-4 and J is TRBJ2-2; TRBD2 aligns across 16 bases. The CDR3 loop spans 20 amino acids. V shed 5 bases, J shed 6 bases, and the junction held 15 bases outside the gene matches. DNA of the CDR3: TGTGCCAGCAGTCCCCCTCCCGGGACTAGCGGGAGGGCGTGGGCCGGGGAGCTGTTTTTT. Amino acid sequence: CASSPPPGTSGRAWAGELFF.

Points on this clonotype: Without the conserved terminal phenylalanine or tryptophan, this CDR3 likely stems from a read error. The chain has TRBV6-2 or TRBV6-3 and TRBJ2-3; no firm D call. This CDR3 has 11 residues. The germline V and J ends were trimmed by 10 bases and 1 base, with 6 bases remaining between them. Germline CDR1 MNHEY, CDR2 SVGEGT. Here the CDR3 reads CANGRTDTQYY. The CDR3 coding sequence is TGTGCCAACGGGCGCACAGATACGCAGTATTAT.

This clonotype has more than one count but fewer than ten. A much larger clone lies a single base off, so this may be a read error. CDR3 in DNA: TGTGCCAGCAGCTTGGGGTCGGGTGCTGGAAGCACCATATATTTT. Amino acid sequence: CASSLGSGAGSTIYF. J is TRBJ1-3 and V is TRBV5-4; D not resolved. Germline V gene data show CDR1 as SGHNT and CDR2 as YYREEE (reference sequence). This CDR3 contains 15 residues.

In regard to this clonotype: Likely a read error: the CDR3 ends without its conserved phenylalanine or tryptophan. The CDR3 DNA follows: TGTGCCAGCAGTTTAGAGGGAAGTTACGAGCAGTACTCC. Protein product: CASSLEGSYEQYS. The genes are TRBV12-3 or TRBV12-4 and TRBJ2-7; no clear D gene. Trimming pared 1 base from V and 4 bases from J, leaving 8 bases between. The CDR3 consists of 13 residues.

The chain links TRBV9 to TRBJ2-1; D is ambiguous. In germline, CDR1 is SGDLS, CDR2 YYNGEE. V gave up 0 bases and J gave up 0 bases, with 13 bases separating them. The CDR3 loop spans 17 amino acids. DNA for the CDR3: TGTGCCAGCAGCGTAGAGTCGGTATCGAGCTCCTACAATGAGCAGTTCTTC. Protein product: CASSVESVSSSYNEQFF.

Regarding this clonotype: A much more abundant neighbour one base away suggests this may be a read error. The V and J genes are TRBV29-1 and TRBJ2-7; D uncertain. CDR1 and CDR2 (germline): SQVTM, ANQGSEA. This CDR3 spans 12 amino acids. V lost 5 bases and J 3 bases, leaving 11 bases between the germline ends. CDR3 sequence reads: CSVLIDGYEQYF. CDR3 nucleotide sequence: TGCAGCGTTCTCATCGACGGCTACGAGCAGTACTTC.

A word on this clonotype: Germline and junction disagree at one end, which may indicate a read error. V usage is TRBV6-1 and J usage is TRBJ2-1; D is uncertain. The CDR3 runs to 15 residues. Germline assignment: CDR1 MNHNS and CDR2 SASEGT. The CDR3 bases are TGTGCCAGCAGCCTCACCGGGCTCTCCGACAATGAGCAGTTCTTC. This translates into CASSLTGLSDNEQFF.

J is TRBJ1-1 and V is TRBV4-1; unclear D gene. Germline CDR1 MGHRA, CDR2 YSYEKL. V lost 2 bases and J 4 bases, leaving 20 bases between the germline ends. The CDR3 runs 17 residues. CDR3 region: CASSQNPSRVWSTEAFF. The CDR3 nucleotides read TGCGCCAGCAGCCAAAACCCCTCGAGGGTCTGGAGCACTGAAGCTTTCTTT.

Regarding this clonotype: Its ends do not fully match the called genes, so a read error is possible. The CDR3 bases are TGTGCCAGCGCGAATAGCAACTACGGCTACACCTTC. As protein: CASANSNYGYTF. The V gene is TRBV28, the J gene TRBJ1-2; D unclear. CDR3 length: 12 amino acids. Germline-derived CDR1 and CDR2 are MDHEN and SYDVKM.

This clonotype has a count of ten or more. V is TRBV28 and J is TRBJ1-2, with TRBD1 identical over 7 bases. The V segment lost 7 bases and the J segment 1 base; nucleotides outside the gene matches: 15. CDR1 is MDHEN and CDR2 is SYDVKM in the germline V gene. The CDR3 sequence is 17 residues long. The CDR3 reads CASTPGRGQSGNYGYTF. Written as DNA, the CDR3 is TGTGCCAGCACCCCGGGTAGGGGGCAGTCGGGTAACTATGGCTACACCTTC.

In its sample, this clonotype was seen many times. This chain links TRBV5-6 with TRBJ2-1; 12 nucleotides agree with TRBD2. The CDR3 covers 15 residues. Unmatched junction bases numbered 4, after V lost 5 bases and J lost 4 bases. Germline V lookup: CDR1 SGHDT, CDR2 YYEEEE. CDR3 protein: CASSSGLAGYNEQFF. CDR3 DNA sequence: TGTGCCAGCAGTTCCGGACTAGCGGGGTACAATGAGCAGTTCTTC.

This sequence joins TRBV2 and TRBJ2-7; 9 nucleotides agree with TRBD1. There are 14 residues in the CDR3. Trimming removed 7 bases from V and 3 bases from J; junction bases left unmatched: 7. Germline values: CDR1 SNHLY, CDR2 FYNNEI. CDR3 coding DNA: TGTGCCAGCACCTCGGGACAGGGCCTCTACGAGCAGTACTTC. Translation gives CASTSGQGLYEQYF.

This clonotype was seen at least ten times. V gene TRBV20-1 combines with J gene TRBJ1-5; D is unresolved. V lost 0 bases to trimming and J lost 6 bases, with 12 bases between them. CDR1 and CDR2 (germline): DFQATT, SNEGSKA (reference sequence). The CDR3 runs 14 residues. The CDR3 DNA sequence: TGCAGTGCTAGAGATTTACTCCCGTCTCAGCCCCAGCATTTT. It encodes CSARDLLPSQPQHF.

The chain employs TRBV12-3 or TRBV12-4 and TRBJ2-7, with no clear D. V was clipped by 8 bases and J by 7 bases, with 21 bases between them. The CDR3 covers 14 residues. The CDR3 DNA sequence: TGTGCCAGCCGCCCTACGGTTGTAGCATGTGAGCAGTACTTC. Translated: CASRPTVVACEQYF.

This clonotype was counted many times. The chain employs TRBV29-1 and TRBJ1-5; perhaps TRBD1 as D (5 bases). The CDR3 is made up of 13 amino acids. Germline V gene sequence: CDR1 SQVTM, CDR2 ANQGSEA. V was trimmed by 1 base and J by 2 bases, leaving 6 bases between them. The CDR3 nucleotides are TGCAGCGTTGAAGTGGGGGGCAATCAGCCCCAGCATTTT. This sequence encodes CSVEVGGNQPQHF.